The 23 T cell receptor beta chains below come from one sample, sequenced in a study of T cell responses to AZD1222 COVID-19 vaccine (dated by TCRdb to the early 2020s). The method behind the library was the immunoSEQ multiplex PCR assay. The immuneACCESS repertoire file appears here via TCRdb, limited to in-frame rearrangements. These files lack a portion of the clones; in checked studies, under half of the deficit traces to unresolved V genes, and the cause of the others is not known. This sample has about 120,000 clones in its table, and roughly 87% of those were observed once. Together, the top ten hold roughly 7.4% of the sample. Reading the label with the study, this specimen's time point is: baseline before first vaccination. The specimen was peripheral blood, collected on day 0 of AZD1222 vaccination. The receptor source for this set is an adult in good health.

The V call is TRBV28, the J call TRBJ1-2; unclear D gene. V lost 5 bases and J lost 4, with 11 bases in between. Germline loops: CDR1 MDHEN, CDR2 SYDVKM. The CDR3 runs to 13 residues. The CDR3 bases are TGTGCCAGCAGTGTCGGACGGTTCTATGGCTACACCTTC. Encoded protein: CASSVGRFYGYTF.

This chain connects TRBV7-9 to TRBJ1-6; no reliable D call. This CDR3 contains 16 residues. Germline CDR1 reads SEHNR; CDR2 reads FQNEAQ (reference sequence). With 5 bases removed from V and 7 bases from J, the gap between germline ends came to 18 bases. Here the CDR3 DNA reads TGTGCCAGCAGCGCTGTATTAGGCTACCTAAATTCACCCCTCCACTTT. The encoded protein is CASSAVLGYLNSPLHF.

This chain connects TRBV28 to TRBJ1-3, with D possibly being TRBD1 (6 bases). CDR3 length: 16 amino acids. Germline-derived CDR1 and CDR2 are MDHEN and SYDVKM. V was cut by 5 bases and J by 1 base, with 15 bases left in between. The CDR3: CASSPLAGQSGNTIYF. The CDR3 nucleotides are TGTGCCAGCAGTCCGCTCGCGGGACAATCTGGAAACACCATATATTTT.

The V gene is TRBV28, the J gene TRBJ1-5; D not certain. The CDR3 covers 14 residues. From germline, CDR1 is MDHEN and CDR2 SYDVKM. Trimming removed 3 bases at V and 3 bases at J, with 9 bases between. The CDR3 here is CASSLGGINQPQHF. CDR3 DNA: TGTGCCAGCAGTTTGGGAGGGATCAATCAGCCCCAGCATTTT.

This chain connects TRBV28 to TRBJ2-1; the match to TRBD2 covers 8 bases. V lost 3 bases and J lost 6; bases outside the gene matches: 10. CDR1 and CDR2 (germline): MDHEN, SYDVKM. CDR3 size: 16 residues. Here the CDR3 DNA reads TGTGCCAGCAGTTTTGACACGGGGGGGGCCATCAATGAGCAGTTCTTC. Its translation: CASSFDTGGAINEQFF.

This chain connects TRBV28 to TRBJ1-6, with TRBD1 matching 9 bases. V was pared by 5 bases and J by 8 bases, with 7 bases of the junction left unmatched. The CDR3 runs 15 residues. Germline CDR1 reads MDHEN; CDR2 reads SYDVKM. CDR3 in amino acids: CASSPGGQGDSPLHF. The CDR3, as DNA: TGTGCCAGCAGTCCCGGGGGACAGGGAGATTCACCCCTCCACTTT.

This clone has only one observation. This chain connects TRBV28 to TRBJ2-1; tentatively, D is TRBD1 (6 bases). With 8 bases removed from V and 11 bases from J, the gap between germline ends came to 16 bases. The CDR3 has 12 amino acids. The germline CDR1 and CDR2 sequences are MDHEN and SYDVKM. The CDR3 loop is CASGQTGFQQFF. The CDR3 DNA sequence: TGTGCCAGCGGACAGACAGGTTTTCAGCAGTTCTTC.

V usage is TRBV9 and J usage is TRBJ1-1; 9 bases align to TRBD1. The J segment lost 0 bases and the V segment lost 2 bases, leaving 5 bases of the junction unmatched. This CDR3 is 16 amino acids long. CDR1 and CDR2 (germline): SGDLS, YYNGEE. The CDR3 region has the DNA TGTGCCAGCAGCGTCGGGACAGGGAAGATGAACACTGAAGCTTTCTTT. It codes for CASSVGTGKMNTEAFF.

This chain uses TRBV11-3 with TRBJ2-5; D gene ambiguous. The CDR3 is 13 residues long. Trimming left V 3 bases short and J 4 bases short, with 9 bases between. Germline loops: CDR1 SGHNT, CDR2 YENEEA. This CDR3 is CASSLSELETQYF. Written as DNA, the CDR3 is TGTGCCAGCAGCTTGAGCGAGCTAGAGACCCAGTACTTC. The variable domain in full, completed from reference TRBV11-3 and TRBJ2-5, reads EAGVVQSPRYKIIEKKQPVAFWCNPISGHNTLYWYLQNLGQGPELLIRYENEEAVDDSQLPKDRFSAERLKGVDSTLKIQPAELGDSAVYLCASSLSELETQYFGPGTRLLVL.

The chain employs TRBV6-2 or TRBV6-3 and TRBJ1-5, with D hard to call. CDR1 and CDR2 from the germline V gene are MNHEY and SVGEGT. The CDR3 spans 17 residues. Trimming stripped 0 bases from V and 7 bases from J, with 19 bases between. The CDR3 coding sequence is TGTGCCAGCAGTTACTCGATACCGGGCCCTTCGTGGCAGCCCCAGCATTTT. The encoded protein is CASSYSIPGPSWQPQHF.

The chain has TRBV7-9 and TRBJ2-2; possible D gene TRBD1, 6 bases. The CDR3 extends over 14 amino acids. Germline V gene sequence: CDR1 SEHNR, CDR2 FQNEAQ (reference sequence). The germline V and J ends were trimmed by 6 bases and 7 bases, with 15 bases remaining between them. CDR3 bases: TGTGCCAGCAGTCCCACAGGGCTGGGCGGGGAGCTGTTTTTT. It specifies CASSPTGLGGELFF. The whole variable domain, remainder taken from reference TRBV7-9 and TRBJ2-2, is DTGVSQNPRHKITKRGQNVTFRCDPISEHNRLYWYRQTLGQGPEFLTYFQNEAQLEKSRLLSDRFSAERPKGSFSTLEIQRTEQGDSAMYLCASSPTGLGGELFFGEGSRLTVL.

The gene calls are TRBV27 and TRBJ2-1; D might be TRBD1 (5 bases). Germline V gene data show CDR1 as MNHEY and CDR2 as SMNVEV (reference sequence). This CDR3 is 16 amino acids long. Trimming shortened V by 5 bases and J by 4 bases, and 18 bases separated the two germline ends. The CDR3 nucleotides are TGTGCCAGCAGTGCACTCCAGGGAATTGGGTACAATGAGCAGTTCTTC. It yields the protein CASSALQGIGYNEQFF.

This clone was counted only a few times. The CDR3 sequence: CASSRNNEQFF. CDR3 coding DNA: TGTGCCAGCAGCAGGAACAATGAGCAGTTCTTC. The chain recombines TRBV25-1 with TRBJ2-1; D is uncertain. Germline V lookup: CDR1 MGHDK, CDR2 SYGVNS. The CDR3 covers 11 residues. V dropped 6 bases and J dropped 5 bases, with 5 bases sitting between them.

The chain couples TRBV19 to TRBJ2-1; 7 bases are a match to TRBD1. V shed 5 bases and J 9 bases; nucleotides not matched to a gene: 16. CDR3 length: 16 residues. In germline, CDR1 is LNHDA, CDR2 SQIVND (reference sequence). The CDR3 bases are TGTGCCAGTAGTTTACTGACAGGGATGGGAAATGGTGAGCAGTTCTTC. Protein: CASSLLTGMGNGEQFF.

The rearrangement uses TRBV6-5 and TRBJ2-7, with D possibly matching TRBD2 (6 bases). Looked up from germline, CDR1 is MNHEY and CDR2 is SVGAGI. CDR3 length: 15 amino acids. The germline V and J ends were trimmed by 2 bases and 2 bases, with 13 bases remaining between them. The CDR3: CASSYNEGRTYEQYF. The CDR3 nucleotides are TGTGCCAGCAGTTACAATGAGGGGAGGACCTACGAGCAGTACTTC.

The chain links TRBV4-2 to TRBJ2-2; TRBD2 aligns across 15 bases. V was clipped by 5 bases and J by 2 bases; unmatched bases: 3. In germline, CDR1 is LGHNA, CDR2 YNFKEQ. The CDR3 covers 17 residues. The DNA of the CDR3 is TGTGCCAGCAGCTCGGGACTAGCGGGAGGTAACACCGGGGAGCTGTTTTTT. Amino acid sequence: CASSSGLAGGNTGELFF.

This clone has a single count. This chain links TRBV10-1 with TRBJ2-7; TRBD1 might be the D (6 bases). The CDR3 runs 13 residues. With 7 bases removed from V and 4 bases from J, the gap between germline ends came to 14 bases. Germline-derived CDR1 and CDR2 are WNHNN and SYGVQD (reference sequence). CDR3 sequence: CASKRQGSYEQYF. CDR3 coding DNA: TGCGCCAGCAAGCGGCAGGGGAGTTACGAGCAGTACTTC.

This sequence joins TRBV2 and TRBJ2-1; the D is unclear. CDR1 is SNHLY and CDR2 is FYNNEI in the germline V gene. The V gene lost 5 bases and the J gene lost 5 bases, with 19 bases spanning the gap. This CDR3 region has 16 residues. Here the CDR3 DNA reads TGTGCCAGCAGTAAATGGAGAACGCGAGCAAACAATGAGCAGTTCTTC. It encodes CASSKWRTRANNEQFF.

The rearrangement uses TRBV7-9 and TRBJ2-6; 9 nucleotides line up with TRBD1. V gave up 5 bases and J gave up 0 bases; unmatched junction bases: 14. CDR3 length equals 20 residues. The germline V gene encodes CDR1 SEHNR and CDR2 FQNEAQ (reference sequence). CDR3 sequence (DNA): TGTGCCAGCAGCACAGGGGTGGCGGGACAGGGACTCTCTGGGGCCAACGTCCTGACTTTC. Amino acids: CASSTGVAGQGLSGANVLTF.

This rearrangement joins TRBV9 to TRBJ2-6; D is unclear. Germline-derived CDR1 and CDR2 are SGDLS and YYNGEE. Trimming took 4 bases from V and 1 from J, leaving 9 bases between them. The CDR3 spans 15 residues. This CDR3 reads CASSPFGSGANVLTF. CDR3 sequence (DNA): TGTGCCAGCAGCCCGTTCGGTTCTGGGGCCAACGTCCTGACTTTC.

The rearrangement uses TRBV7-8 and TRBJ1-5; 7 positions match TRBD1. With 7 bases clipped from V and 3 bases from J, the junction kept 6 bases outside the gene matches. Germline V CDR1 and CDR2: SGHVS, FQNEAQ. The CDR3 extends over 14 amino acids. The CDR3 sequence: CASTLGTVNQPQHF. The CDR3 coding sequence is TGTGCCAGCACCCTAGGGACAGTCAATCAGCCCCAGCATTTT.

The chain couples TRBV3-1 (or the pseudogene TRBV3-2) to TRBJ1-1; D gene ambiguous. The V gene lost 1 base and the J gene lost 1 base, with 7 bases spanning the gap. Germline V gene data show CDR1 as LGHDT and CDR2 as YNNKEL (reference sequence). The CDR3 is 14 residues long. The CDR3 loop reads CASSQGFKNTEAFF. Here the CDR3 DNA reads TGTGCCAGCAGCCAAGGTTTCAAGAACACTGAAGCTTTCTTT.

The chain combines TRBV30 with TRBJ2-2; D gene unclear. The V gene's germline CDR1 is GTSNPN and CDR2 SVGIG (reference sequence). Trimming shortened V by 0 bases and J by 5 bases, and 10 bases separated the two germline ends. CDR3 size: 14 residues. CDR3 in amino acids: CAWSVPTETGELFF. CDR3 bases: TGTGCCTGGAGTGTACCGACCGAGACCGGGGAGCTGTTTTTT.